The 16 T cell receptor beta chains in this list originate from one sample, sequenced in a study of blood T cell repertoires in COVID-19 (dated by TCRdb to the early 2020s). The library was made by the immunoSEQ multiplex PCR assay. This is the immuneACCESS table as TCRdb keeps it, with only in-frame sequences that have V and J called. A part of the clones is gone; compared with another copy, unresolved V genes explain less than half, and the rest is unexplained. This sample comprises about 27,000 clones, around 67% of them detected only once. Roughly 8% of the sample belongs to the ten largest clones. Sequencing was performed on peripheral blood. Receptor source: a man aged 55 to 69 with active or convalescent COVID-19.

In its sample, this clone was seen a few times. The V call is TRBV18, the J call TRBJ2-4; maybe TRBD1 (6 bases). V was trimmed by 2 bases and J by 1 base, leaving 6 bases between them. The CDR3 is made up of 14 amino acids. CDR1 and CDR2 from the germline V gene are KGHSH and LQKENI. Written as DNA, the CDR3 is TGTGCCAGCTCACCAACAGGGGCCAAAAACATTCAGTACTTC. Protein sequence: CASSPTGAKNIQYF.

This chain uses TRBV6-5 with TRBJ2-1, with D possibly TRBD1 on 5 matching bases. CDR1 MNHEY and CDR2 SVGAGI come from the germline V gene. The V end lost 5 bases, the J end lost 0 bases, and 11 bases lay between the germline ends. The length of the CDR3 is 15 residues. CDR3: CASSHLRVSYNEQFF. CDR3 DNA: TGTGCCAGCAGTCACCTCAGGGTCTCCTACAATGAGCAGTTCTTC.

This CDR3 reads CASSSTGQGMYNEQFF. The CDR3 coding sequence is TGTGCCAGTAGTAGTACAGGGCAGGGGATGTACAATGAGCAGTTCTTC. The rearrangement uses TRBV19 and TRBJ2-1, with a possible D match to TRBD1 (6 bases). The ends were cut back, 4 bases at V and 4 bases at J, with 17 bases in the middle. There are 16 residues in the CDR3. Germline V CDR1 and CDR2: LNHDA, SQIVND (reference sequence).

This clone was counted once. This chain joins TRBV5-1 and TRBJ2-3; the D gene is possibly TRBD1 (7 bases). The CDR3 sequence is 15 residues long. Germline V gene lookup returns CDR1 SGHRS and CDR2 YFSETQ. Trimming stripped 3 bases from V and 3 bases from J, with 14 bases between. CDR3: CASSWRGQGTDTQYF. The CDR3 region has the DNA TGCGCCAGCAGCTGGAGGGGGCAAGGTACAGATACGCAGTATTTT.

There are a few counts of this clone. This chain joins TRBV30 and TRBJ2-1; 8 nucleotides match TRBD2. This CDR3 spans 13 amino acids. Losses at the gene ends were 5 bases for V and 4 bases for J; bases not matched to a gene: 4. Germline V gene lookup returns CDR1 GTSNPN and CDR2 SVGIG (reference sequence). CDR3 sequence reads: CAWWREEYNEQFF. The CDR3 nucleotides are TGTGCCTGGTGGCGGGAGGAGTACAATGAGCAGTTCTTC.

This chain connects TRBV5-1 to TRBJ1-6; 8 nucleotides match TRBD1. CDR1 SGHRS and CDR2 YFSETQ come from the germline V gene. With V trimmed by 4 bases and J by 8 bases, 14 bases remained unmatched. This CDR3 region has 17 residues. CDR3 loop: CASSPTISGTGDSPLHF. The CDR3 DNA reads TGCGCCAGCAGCCCTACAATCTCCGGGACAGGAGATTCACCCCTCCACTTT.

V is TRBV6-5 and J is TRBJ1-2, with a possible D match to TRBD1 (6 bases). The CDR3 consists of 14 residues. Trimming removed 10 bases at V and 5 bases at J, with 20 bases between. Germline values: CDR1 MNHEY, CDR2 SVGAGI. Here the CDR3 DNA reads TGTGCCACGAGACAGGCCAGCCCGGGGTATGGCTACACCTTC. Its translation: CATRQASPGYGYTF.

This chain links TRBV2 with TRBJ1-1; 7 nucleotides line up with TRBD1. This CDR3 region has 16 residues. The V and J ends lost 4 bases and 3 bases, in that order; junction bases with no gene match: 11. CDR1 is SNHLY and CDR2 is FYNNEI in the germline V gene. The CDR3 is CASSGGGAYLDTEAFF. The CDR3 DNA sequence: TGTGCCAGCAGTGGAGGGGGCGCGTATCTAGACACTGAAGCTTTCTTT.

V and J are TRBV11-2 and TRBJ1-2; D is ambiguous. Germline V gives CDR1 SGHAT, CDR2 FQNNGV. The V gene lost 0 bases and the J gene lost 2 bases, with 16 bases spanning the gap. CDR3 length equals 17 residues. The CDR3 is CASSLESRYRSNYGYTF. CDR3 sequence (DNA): TGTGCCAGCAGCTTAGAGAGCAGGTACCGATCCAACTATGGCTACACCTTC. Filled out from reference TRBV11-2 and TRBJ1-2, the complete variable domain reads EAGVAQSPRYKIIEKRQSVAFWCNPISGHATLYWYQQILGQGPKLLIQFQNNGVVDDSQLPKDRFSAERLKGVDSTLKIQPAKLEDSAVYLCASSLESRYRSNYGYTFGSGTRLTVV.

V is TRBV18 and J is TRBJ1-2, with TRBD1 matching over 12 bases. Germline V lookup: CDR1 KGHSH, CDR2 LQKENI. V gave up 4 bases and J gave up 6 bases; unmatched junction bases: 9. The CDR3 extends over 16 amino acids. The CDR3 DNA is TGTGCCAGCTCACTGACCCGGGACAGGGGGCGGAATGGCTACACCTTC. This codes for CASSLTRDRGRNGYTF.

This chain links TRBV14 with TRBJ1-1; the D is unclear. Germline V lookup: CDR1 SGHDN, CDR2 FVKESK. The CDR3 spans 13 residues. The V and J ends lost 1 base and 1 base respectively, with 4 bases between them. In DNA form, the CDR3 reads TGTGCCAGCAGCCAAGTCCAGAACACTGAAGCTTTCTTT. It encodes CASSQVQNTEAFF.

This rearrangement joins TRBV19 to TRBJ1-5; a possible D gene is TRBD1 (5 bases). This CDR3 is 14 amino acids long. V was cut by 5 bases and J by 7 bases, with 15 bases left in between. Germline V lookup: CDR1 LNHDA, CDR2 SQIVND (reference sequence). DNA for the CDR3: TGTGCCAGTAGTCTAAGGGGACTTCGACAGCCCCAGCATTTT. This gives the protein CASSLRGLRQPQHF. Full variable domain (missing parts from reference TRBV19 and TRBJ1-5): DGGITQSPKYLFRKEGQNVTLSCEQNLNHDAMYWYRQDPGQGLRLIYYSQIVNDFQKGDIAEGYSVSREKKESFPLTVTSAQKNPTAFYLCASSLRGLRQPQHFGDGTRLSIL.

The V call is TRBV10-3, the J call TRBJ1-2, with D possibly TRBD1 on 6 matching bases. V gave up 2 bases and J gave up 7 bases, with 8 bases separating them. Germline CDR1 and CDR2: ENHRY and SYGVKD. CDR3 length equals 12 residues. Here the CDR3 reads CAISETGPGYTF. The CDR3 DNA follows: TGTGCCATCAGTGAGACAGGGCCTGGCTACACCTTC.

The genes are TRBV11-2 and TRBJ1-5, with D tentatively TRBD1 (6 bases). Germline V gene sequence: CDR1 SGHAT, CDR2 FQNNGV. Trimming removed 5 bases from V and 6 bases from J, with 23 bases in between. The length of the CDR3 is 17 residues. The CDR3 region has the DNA TGTGCCAGCAGCCCAATTGCCGGGACAAACGCAGGTCAGCCCCAGCATTTT. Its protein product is CASSPIAGTNAGQPQHF.

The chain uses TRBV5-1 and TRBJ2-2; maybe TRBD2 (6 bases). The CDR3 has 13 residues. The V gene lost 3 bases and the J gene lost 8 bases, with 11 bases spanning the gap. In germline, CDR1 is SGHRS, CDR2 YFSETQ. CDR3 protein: CASSSAGRGELFF. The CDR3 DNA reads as TGCGCCAGCAGCTCGGCGGGGAGAGGGGAGCTGTTTTTT.

The CDR3 sequence: CASSIDGAYGYTF. The CDR3 DNA is TGTGCCAGTAGTATAGACGGAGCCTATGGCTACACCTTC. This rearrangement joins TRBV19 to TRBJ1-2; no clear D gene. Germline assignment: CDR1 LNHDA and CDR2 SQIVND (reference sequence). The V end was cut by 0 bases, the J end by 4 bases, with 6 bases between. CDR3 length equals 13 residues.